This entry lists 2 T cell receptor beta chains sequenced from one sample in a study of blood T cell repertoires in COVID-19. Repertoires were generated with immunoSEQ multiplex PCR, while TCRdb's copy carries only in-frame clones and drops some. The sample shows some 370,000 clones, about 89% of them seen only once. Material for sequencing was peripheral blood. The receptors were gathered from a woman in her 30s with COVID-19, enrolled during active disease.

This chain joins TRBV27 and TRBJ1-1; the D gene is possibly TRBD1 (6 bases). The V end lost 6 bases, the J end lost 8 bases, and 10 bases lay between the germline ends. In germline, CDR1 is MNHEY, CDR2 SMNVEV (reference sequence). The CDR3 runs 11 residues. The CDR3 region has the DNA TGTGCCAGCAGGCGAGGGACAGAAGCTTTCTTT. It translates to CASRRGTEAFF.

This chain joins TRBV7-9 and TRBJ2-7; 11 nucleotides match TRBD1. The germline V gene has CDR1 SEHNR and CDR2 FQNEAQ (reference sequence). CDR3 length: 15 residues. V shed 5 bases and J 7 bases; nucleotides not matched to a gene: 10. DNA for the CDR3: TGTGCCAGCAGCAGAGGGACAGGGGGTGTAGGTGAGCAGTACTTC. This codes for CASSRGTGGVGEQYF.